Listed below are T cell receptor beta chains from one sample, sequenced in a study of Ad26.COV2.S vaccination and SARS-CoV-2 variants. Generated by immunoSEQ multiplex PCR, the TCRdb table keeps only in-frame clones and is missing some. The sample records roughly 680,000 clones, 70% to 90% being singletons. This material consisted of peripheral blood, taken in a trial of Ad26.COV2.S vaccine versus placebo. The origin of the receptors is a person between 18 and 60 years old who received the Ad26.COV2.S COVID-19 vaccine or a placebo. Each CDR3 is given with its conserved first and last residue. D genes are given only for firm matches.

TRBV19	14	.	CASNSHRDHSPLHF
TRBV14	15	.	CASSQEVAVSYEQYF
TRBV12-3/TRBV12-4	12	.	CASNLLGTEAFF
TRBV7-3	13	.	CASSLNLGAEAFF
TRBV5-1	15	TRBD2	CASSLRSGGGDTQYF
TRBV19	14	.	CASSIDSSNQPQHF
TRBV20-1	11	.	CSARDPGTQYF
TRBV6-4	13	.	CASSVGEGTEAFF
TRBV27	15	.	CASQKRASAYNEQFF
TRBV7-2	14	.	CASSFQKYQETQYF
TRBV30	15	TRBD2	CAWSRGDGETDTQYF
TRBV7-9	14	.	CASSLPQGNTEAFF
TRBV5-5	11	.	CASSLEETQYF
TRBV7-9	14	.	CASSLAGSNQPQHF
TRBV7-2	17	.	CASSVAGLASGSYEQYF
TRBV30	11	.	CAWGANYGYTF
TRBV18	15	TRBD2	CASSPTSGIGGELFF
TRBV7-9	17	TRBD1	CASSLAGGTANTGELFF
TRBV19	17	.	CASSILKTLTGADTQYF
TRBV7-8	14	.	CASSLAEQDQPQHF
TRBV19	15	TRBD1	CATHPGQGEDYGYTF
TRBV19	15	TRBD2	CASSYPGGSTGELFF
TRBV7-2	16	TRBD1	CASSLSGTEPNQPQHF
TRBV7-2	13	.	CASSLARDLRQYF
TRBV9	13	.	CASQPVRGLGYTF
TRBV7-6	15	TRBD1	CASSLWSGGGETQYF
TRBV24-1	14	.	CVPWSGAAYNEQFF
TRBV5-6	15	TRBD1	CASSLGTGGASPLHF